The rows below give T cell receptor beta chains drawn from one sample of a study of control samples from healthy donors and cancer patients. TCRdb's table, derived via immunoSEQ multiplex PCR, lists solely in-frame clones and lacks some. This sample carries approximately 100,000 clones, 85% to 90% of them seen once, and the ten largest clones take approximately 8.4%. The sample consisted of blood. All receptors come from a young man in good health. Both conserved end residues are part of each CDR3. Fields, in order: V gene, CDR3 length, D gene, J gene, clone size, CDR3 protein, CDR3 DNA. A D gene is named only where the DNA matches it firmly. Size values are once, few and many counts, or a class for expanded clones, and some rows have none.

>TRBV3-1/TRBV3-2|12|.|TRBJ2-2|.
CASSLLTGELFF
TGTGCCAGCAGCCTTCTCACCGGGGAGCTGTTTTTT
>TRBV27|13|.|TRBJ1-4|.
CASSSQGGEKLFF
TGTGCCAGCAGTTCACAGGGTGGGGAAAAACTGTTTTTT
>TRBV5-6|15|TRBD2|TRBJ2-7|.
CASSNRGLADYEQYF
TGTGCCAGCAGCAACCGGGGACTAGCAGATTACGAGCAGTACTTC
>TRBV28|15|.|TRBJ1-1|few
CASSLSLGPATEAFF
TGTGCCAGCAGTTTATCCTTGGGCCCGGCGACTGAAGCTTTCTTT
>TRBV9|12|.|TRBJ1-1|.
CASSAVVGEAFF
TGTGCCAGCAGCGCCGTAGTAGGTGAAGCTTTCTTT
>TRBV7-3|13|TRBD1|TRBJ1-1|.
CASGTESNTEAFF
TGTGCCAGCGGGACAGAAAGTAACACTGAAGCTTTCTTT
>TRBV2|14|.|TRBJ1-6|few
CASGDRQENSPLHF
TGTGCCAGCGGGGATAGACAAGAAAATTCACCCCTCCACTTT
>TRBV28|15|TRBD1|TRBJ2-7|.
CASRPGTGGLNEQYF
TGTGCCAGCAGACCCGGGACAGGGGGCCTCAACGAGCAGTACTTC
>TRBV7-9|15|.|TRBJ2-6|.
CASSLHVSGANVLTF
TGTGCCAGCAGTTTACACGTCTCTGGGGCCAACGTCCTGACTTTC
>TRBV4-1|14|.|TRBJ1-1|.
CASSQDPAYTEAFF
TGCGCCAGCAGCCAAGATCCGGCCTACACTGAAGCTTTCTTT
>TRBV11-1|16|TRBD2|TRBJ2-7|.
CASSLAPWDYSYEQYF
TGTGCCAGCAGCTTAGCCCCTTGGGACTACTCCTACGAGCAGTACTTC
>TRBV6-5|13|TRBD1|TRBJ1-6|.
CASRRDRDSPFHF
TGTGCCAGCAGACGGGACAGGGATTCACCCTTCCACTTT
>TRBV30|16|.|TRBJ1-5|.
CAWSVGTKYSNQPQHF
TGTGCCTGGAGTGTAGGGACAAAGTATAGCAATCAGCCCCAGCATTTT
>TRBV6-5|15|.|TRBJ2-7|.
CASSYSQLTSYEQYF
TGTGCCAGCAGTTACTCCCAGCTTACTTCCTACGAGCAGTACTTC
>TRBV10-1|16|TRBD1|TRBJ2-5|.
CASSDKAGVDRETQYF
TGCGCCAGCAGTGATAAGGCAGGAGTGGACAGGGAGACCCAGTACTTC
>TRBV7-2|19|TRBD2|TRBJ2-1|.
CASSLGGTSGTRSYNEQFF
TGTGCCAGCAGCTTAGGAGGGACTAGCGGGACCCGTTCCTACAATGAGCAGTTCTTC
>TRBV7-2|14|.|TRBJ2-7|.
CASSPEGSSHEQYF
TGTGCCAGCAGCCCCGAGGGTAGCTCACACGAGCAGTACTTC
>TRBV5-5|15|.|TRBJ2-3|.
CASSLGISGTDTQYF
TGTGCCAGCAGCTTGGGCATAAGTGGGACAGATACGCAGTATTTT
>TRBV19|15|TRBD2|TRBJ2-1|.
CASSELAGVNNEQFF
TGTGCCAGCTCCGAACTAGCGGGCGTAAACAATGAGCAGTTCTTC
>TRBV3-1/TRBV3-2|18|TRBD2|TRBJ2-3|.
CASSQFRLAGGLQDTQYF
TGTGCCAGCAGCCAGTTTAGGCTAGCGGGGGGCCTTCAAGATACGCAGTATTTT
>TRBV28|14|.|TRBJ1-3|.
CASSLWGSGNTIYF
TGTGCCAGCAGTTTGTGGGGCTCTGGAAACACCATATATTTT
>TRBV2|16|TRBD2|TRBJ2-1|.
CATESELAGGYNEQFF
TGTGCCACCGAGTCTGAACTAGCGGGAGGGTACAATGAGCAGTTCTTC
>TRBV5-4|15|TRBD2|TRBJ2-1|.
CASSRTSVIYNEQFF
TGTGCCAGCAGCCGGACTAGCGTAATTTATAATGAGCAGTTCTTC
>TRBV7-9|14|.|TRBJ2-3|.
CASSLTGGTDTQYF
TGTGCCAGCAGCTTGACGGGGGGCACAGATACGCAGTATTTT
>TRBV28|16|.|TRBJ2-7|.
CASSTPALVVGYEQYF
TGTGCCAGCAGTACCCCCGCCTTGGTTGTAGGGTACGAGCAGTACTTC
>TRBV29-1|13|.|TRBJ1-1|.
CSARGGAYTEAFF
TGCAGCGCCCGTGGGGGGGCCTACACTGAAGCTTTCTTT
>TRBV18|13|.|TRBJ1-5|.
CASSGGRNQPQHF
TGTGCCAGCTCAGGGGGGAGAAATCAGCCCCAGCATTTT
>TRBV27|18|TRBD2|TRBJ2-1|.
CASTSGTSGGSAYNEQFF
TGTGCCAGCACATCCGGGACTAGCGGGGGCTCCGCCTACAATGAGCAGTTCTTC